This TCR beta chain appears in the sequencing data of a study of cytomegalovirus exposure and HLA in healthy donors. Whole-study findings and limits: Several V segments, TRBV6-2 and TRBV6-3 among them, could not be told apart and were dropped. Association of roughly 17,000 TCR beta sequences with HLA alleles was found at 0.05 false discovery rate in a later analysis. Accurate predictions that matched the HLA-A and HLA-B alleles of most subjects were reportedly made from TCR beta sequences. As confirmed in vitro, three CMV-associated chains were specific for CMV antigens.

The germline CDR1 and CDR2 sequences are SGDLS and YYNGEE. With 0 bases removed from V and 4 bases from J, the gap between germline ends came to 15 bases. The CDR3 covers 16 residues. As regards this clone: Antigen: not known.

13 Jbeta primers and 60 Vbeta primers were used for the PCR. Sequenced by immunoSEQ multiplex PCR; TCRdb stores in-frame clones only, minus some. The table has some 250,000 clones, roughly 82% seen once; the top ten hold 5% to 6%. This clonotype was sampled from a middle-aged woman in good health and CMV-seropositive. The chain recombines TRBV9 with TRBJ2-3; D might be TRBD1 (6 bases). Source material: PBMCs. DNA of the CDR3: TGTGCCAGCAGCGTAGGGGGCGGGCAGGGGCCAGATACGCAGTATTTT. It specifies CASSVGGGQGPDTQYF.